The rows below give T cell receptor beta chains drawn from one sample of a study of graft-versus-host responses after intestinal transplantation. Only in-frame clones appear in the TCRdb table, and some are missing; sequencing was by immunoSEQ multiplex PCR. In the table there are over 65,000 clones, around 90% of which are singletons. No antigen has been assigned to these receptors. The material was unstimulated CD8+ T cells sorted from spleen or lymph node cells, obtained before transplant. These receptors were collected from a human donor who was the organ donor for an intestinal transplant. Each CDR3 is given with its conserved first and last residue. D genes are given only for firm matches. Clone size appears in some rows only: once, few, many, or a class for an expanded clone.

j_gene	d_gene	abundance	v_gene	CDR3nt	CDR3aa
TRBJ2-7	TRBD2	-	TRBV7-9	TGTGCCAGCGGCTTTCCGGGACTAGGAGGCTACGAGCAGTACTTC	CASGFPGLGGYEQYF
TRBJ2-1	TRBD2	-	TRBV6-5	TGTGCCAGCAGTTACTCGAGTGCGGGAGCCAGCAATGAGCAGTTCTTC	CASSYSSAGASNEQFF
TRBJ1-2	TRBD1	-	TRBV6-6	TGTGCCAGCAGTTACGGAGGGGGCGGCTACTATGGCTACACCTTC	CASSYGGGGYYGYTF
TRBJ2-1	-	-	TRBV25-1	TGTGCCAGCAGTGAAGGGCTGGTCGGGGTGGGCAATGAGCAGTTCTTC	CASSEGLVGVGNEQFF
TRBJ1-1	-	-	TRBV5-1	TGCGCCAGCAGCTTGGAAGCAGGATTGAACACTGAAGCTTTCTTT	CASSLEAGLNTEAFF
TRBJ2-3	TRBD2	-	TRBV2	TGTGCCAGCAGTAACCCTGCTAGCGGGACGGCTAGCCTCACAGATACGCAGTATTTT	CASSNPASGTASLTDTQYF
TRBJ1-1	-	-	TRBV21-1	TGTGCCAGCAGCATGGGACAGGAGAACACTGAAGCTTTCTTT	CASSMGQENTEAFF
TRBJ1-4	-	-	TRBV11-3	TGTGCCAGCAGCTTGGGCAGTGCAACTAATGAAAAACTGTTTTTT	CASSLGSATNEKLFF
TRBJ1-2	-	-	TRBV4-1	TGCGCCAGCAGCCAAGATTCGGAAGGACCTAACTATGGCTACACCTTC	CASSQDSEGPNYGYTF
TRBJ2-1	TRBD2	-	TRBV5-4	TGTGCCAGCAGCTTGGAAAGCGGGGGGATCGATGAGCAGTTCTTC	CASSLESGGIDEQFF
TRBJ2-7	-	-	TRBV13	TGTGCCAGCAGCTTAGGTGGGAGCTCCTACGAGCAGTACTTC	CASSLGGSSYEQYF
TRBJ2-3	-	-	TRBV5-6	TGTGCCAGCAGCTTGGTTACAGTGTTGGGCACAGATACGCAGTATTTT	CASSLVTVLGTDTQYF
TRBJ2-3	TRBD2	-	TRBV9	TGTGCCAGCAGCTCGGGACTAGCGGGCACAGATACGCAGTATTTT	CASSSGLAGTDTQYF
TRBJ1-4	TRBD1	-	TRBV6-5	TGTGCCAGCAGTTTTGACAGGGGTGACGAAAAACTGTTTTTT	CASSFDRGDEKLFF
TRBJ2-7	-	-	TRBV2	TGTGCCAGCAGTGAAAGGACGGGACGGAGCTACGAGCAGTACTTC	CASSERTGRSYEQYF
TRBJ2-1	-	-	TRBV4-1	TGCGCCAGCAGCCAAGAACCTGGGACTTCCGCTCCTTACAATGAGCAGTTCTTC	CASSQEPGTSAPYNEQFF
TRBJ1-6	-	-	TRBV27	TGTGCCAGCAGTGCAAACGGGTTGGGGCCTTCACCCCTCCACTTT	CASSANGLGPSPLHF
TRBJ1-2	-	-	TRBV27	TGTGCCAGCAGCCTCACCGGGGGATATGGCTACACCTTC	CASSLTGGYGYTF
TRBJ2-5	-	-	TRBV4-2	TGTGCCAGCAGCCAAGGAGGGAATGGAGAGACCCAGTACTTC	CASSQGGNGETQYF
TRBJ2-3	TRBD2	-	TRBV9	TGTGCCAGCAGCGTATCCCGAGCGGGAGGGCCCACAGATACGCAGTATTTT	CASSVSRAGGPTDTQYF
TRBJ2-1	-	few	TRBV9	TGTGCCAGCAGCGTAGCTGGGGAGGGGGGATACAATGAGCAGTTCTTC	CASSVAGEGGYNEQFF
TRBJ1-5	-	once	TRBV2	TGTGCCAGCAGGGATCGAAGGAATAGCAATCAGCCCCAGCATTTT	CASRDRRNSNQPQHF
TRBJ2-2	TRBD1	-	TRBV7-9	TGTGCCAGCAGCTTGGAGACAGGGGGCGCGGACACCGGGGAGCTGTTTTTT	CASSLETGGADTGELFF
TRBJ2-7	TRBD2	once	TRBV19	TGTGCCAGTAGTCCACTAGCGGACTACGAGCAGTACTTC	CASSPLADYEQYF
TRBJ1-1	TRBD1	-	TRBV5-1	TGCGCCAGCAGCTTGGGGGACAGGTTGATTTCGAACACTGAAGCTTTCTTT	CASSLGDRLISNTEAFF
TRBJ2-1	-	-	TRBV6-1	TGTGCCAGCAGTGAAGCGCTTCAGCCCATCAATGAGCAGTTCTTC	CASSEALQPINEQFF
TRBJ2-7	TRBD2	-	TRBV19	TGTGCCAGTAGTTCCGGGACTATCAACGAGCAGTACTTC	CASSSGTINEQYF
TRBJ1-1	-	-	TRBV5-4	TGTGCCAGCAGCTTACAGGGACCAACTGAAGCTTTCTTT	CASSLQGPTEAFF
TRBJ1-1	TRBD1	-	TRBV6-6	TGTGCCAGCAGGCACGGGCCGGGACAGACGAACACTGAAGCTTTCTTT	CASRHGPGQTNTEAFF
TRBJ2-1	-	once	TRBV29-1	TGCAGCGTTGAATGGCGGAGCTCCTACAATGAGCAGTTCTTC	CSVEWRSSYNEQFF
TRBJ1-5	-	-	TRBV15	TGTGCCACCAGTGTCTTGAGAGGGGAAGGACAGCCCCAGCATTTT	CATSVLRGEGQPQHF
TRBJ2-7	-	-	TRBV7-3	TGTGCCAGCAGCTTAGCTCCACTGCCGTCCTCCTACGAGCAGTACTTC	CASSLAPLPSSYEQYF
TRBJ1-5	-	-	TRBV5-6	TGTGCCAGCAGCGCCGGGGGGGATCAGCCCCAGCATTTT	CASSAGGDQPQHF
TRBJ2-7	-	-	TRBV9	TGTGCCAGCAGCTCAATGTGGGGACACAACGAGCAGTACTTC	CASSSMWGHNEQYF